These T cell receptor beta chains were read from a single sample in a study of CD8 T cells in Susac syndrome. MiXCR, run by TCRdb on the immunoSEQ multiplex PCR reads, gives a single entry per CDR3 protein. The sample records over 350,000 distinct CDR3 sequences, 85% being singletons. Specimen: CD8+ T cells from PBMCs. These receptors were obtained from a human donor with multiple sclerosis. Each CDR3 is given without its conserved first and last residue. Fields, in order: J gene, D gene, V gene, CDR3 protein. D genes are given only for firm matches.

j_gene: TRBJ2-1; d_gene: TRBD2; v_gene: TRBV28; CDR3aa: ASSHLLAGGINEQF
j_gene: TRBJ2-5; d_gene: -; v_gene: TRBV29-1; CDR3aa: SVLGGLRETQY
j_gene: TRBJ1-1; d_gene: -; v_gene: TRBV12-3/TRBV12-4; CDR3aa: ASSFSMGEAF
j_gene: TRBJ2-7; d_gene: -; v_gene: TRBV19; CDR3aa: ASTGVEDYEQY
j_gene: TRBJ2-7; d_gene: TRBD1; v_gene: TRBV27; CDR3aa: ASSLGQGTEQY
j_gene: TRBJ2-7; d_gene: TRBD1; v_gene: TRBV2; CDR3aa: ASAGQGIYEQY
j_gene: TRBJ2-1; d_gene: -; v_gene: TRBV6-5; CDR3aa: ASSYTVSNDPYNEQF
j_gene: TRBJ2-7; d_gene: -; v_gene: TRBV7-9; CDR3aa: ASSTPGLLSSYEQY
j_gene: TRBJ1-4; d_gene: -; v_gene: TRBV6-6; CDR3aa: ASSYVTTEEKLF
j_gene: TRBJ1-2; d_gene: -; v_gene: TRBV29-1; CDR3aa: SVEGIREANYGYT
j_gene: TRBJ1-5; d_gene: -; v_gene: TRBV4-1; CDR3aa: ASSQGVDGNQPQH
j_gene: TRBJ1-2; d_gene: TRBD1; v_gene: TRBV5-1; CDR3aa: ASRTTGVDSGYT
j_gene: TRBJ2-3; d_gene: TRBD1; v_gene: TRBV20-1; CDR3aa: SARGSGGITDTQY
j_gene: TRBJ2-6; d_gene: -; v_gene: TRBV12-3/TRBV12-4; CDR3aa: ASSPRGSWANVLT
j_gene: TRBJ2-7; d_gene: -; v_gene: TRBV27; CDR3aa: ASRAPSRGTKTYEQY
j_gene: TRBJ2-7; d_gene: -; v_gene: TRBV4-1; CDR3aa: ASSPNIPPRYEQY
j_gene: TRBJ2-1; d_gene: TRBD2; v_gene: TRBV27; CDR3aa: ASRELAGGGNEQF
j_gene: TRBJ1-2; d_gene: -; v_gene: TRBV12-3/TRBV12-4; CDR3aa: ASSPVGLNYGYT
j_gene: TRBJ2-1; d_gene: TRBD1; v_gene: TRBV5-6; CDR3aa: ASTQLITGAYNEQF
j_gene: TRBJ1-3; d_gene: TRBD1; v_gene: TRBV4-1; CDR3aa: ASSEGTGAGNTIY
j_gene: TRBJ2-7; d_gene: -; v_gene: TRBV20-1; CDR3aa: SARDEGITYEQY
j_gene: TRBJ2-3; d_gene: TRBD2; v_gene: TRBV20-1; CDR3aa: SARDELRGGGDTQY
j_gene: TRBJ2-3; d_gene: TRBD2; v_gene: TRBV13; CDR3aa: ASSLEPSGNKDTQY
j_gene: TRBJ1-2; d_gene: -; v_gene: TRBV29-1; CDR3aa: SVEDLGQST
j_gene: TRBJ2-3; d_gene: TRBD1; v_gene: TRBV15; CDR3aa: ATSRRTGGLADTQY
j_gene: TRBJ1-5; d_gene: -; v_gene: TRBV24-1; CDR3aa: ATSDPSTGDLNQPQH
j_gene: TRBJ1-1; d_gene: TRBD1; v_gene: TRBV27; CDR3aa: ASAQGDTEAF
j_gene: TRBJ1-1; d_gene: -; v_gene: TRBV12-3/TRBV12-4; CDR3aa: ASSFIGGSTEAF
j_gene: TRBJ2-5; d_gene: TRBD2; v_gene: TRBV5-4; CDR3aa: ASSFDEAGGDETQY
j_gene: TRBJ1-5; d_gene: -; v_gene: TRBV28; CDR3aa: ASSFNSGQPQH
j_gene: TRBJ2-2; d_gene: -; v_gene: TRBV12-3/TRBV12-4; CDR3aa: ASSLRDTITGELF
j_gene: TRBJ1-6; d_gene: -; v_gene: TRBV4-1; CDR3aa: ASSQVVQDGNSPLH
j_gene: TRBJ1-1; d_gene: -; v_gene: TRBV14; CDR3aa: ASSHDRTFMNTEAF
j_gene: TRBJ2-7; d_gene: TRBD2; v_gene: TRBV28; CDR3aa: ASSFELLAGEYEQY
j_gene: TRBJ2-1; d_gene: TRBD2; v_gene: TRBV6-5; CDR3aa: ASRPLAGEYNEQF
j_gene: TRBJ2-5; d_gene: -; v_gene: TRBV5-4; CDR3aa: ASSTETVETQY
j_gene: TRBJ2-7; d_gene: -; v_gene: TRBV5-1; CDR3aa: ASSFLGSGEQY
j_gene: TRBJ1-1; d_gene: -; v_gene: TRBV5-1; CDR3aa: ASSLVGDVPRYTEAF
j_gene: TRBJ2-7; d_gene: TRBD2; v_gene: TRBV3-1; CDR3aa: ASSHLIAGGSEQY
j_gene: TRBJ2-1; d_gene: -; v_gene: TRBV20-1; CDR3aa: SARPGDEQF